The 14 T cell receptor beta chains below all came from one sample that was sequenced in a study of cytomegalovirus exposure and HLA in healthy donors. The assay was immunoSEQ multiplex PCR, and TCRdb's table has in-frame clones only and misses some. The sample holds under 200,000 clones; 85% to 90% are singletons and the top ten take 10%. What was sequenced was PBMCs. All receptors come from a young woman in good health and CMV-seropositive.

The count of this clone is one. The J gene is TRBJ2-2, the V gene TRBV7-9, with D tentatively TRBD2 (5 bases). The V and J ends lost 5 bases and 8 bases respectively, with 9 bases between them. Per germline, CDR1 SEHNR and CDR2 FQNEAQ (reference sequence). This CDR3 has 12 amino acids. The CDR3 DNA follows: TGTGCCAGCAGCCATAGCGCTGGGGAGCTGTTTTTT. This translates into CASSHSAGELFF.

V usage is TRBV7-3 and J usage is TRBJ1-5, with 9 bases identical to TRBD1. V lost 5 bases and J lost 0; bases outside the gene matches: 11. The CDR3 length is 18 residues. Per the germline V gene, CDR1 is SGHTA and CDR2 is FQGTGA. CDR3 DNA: TGTGCCAGCAGCATTAACCGGGACAGGGAATATAGCAATCAGCCCCAGCATTTT. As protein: CASSINRDREYSNQPQHF. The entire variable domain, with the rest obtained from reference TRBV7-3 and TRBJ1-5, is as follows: GAGVSQTPSNKVTEKGKYVELRCDPISGHTALYWYRQSLGQGPEFLIYFQGTGAADDSGLPNDRFFAVRPEGSVSTLKIQRTERGDSAVYLCASSINRDREYSNQPQHFGDGTRLSIL.

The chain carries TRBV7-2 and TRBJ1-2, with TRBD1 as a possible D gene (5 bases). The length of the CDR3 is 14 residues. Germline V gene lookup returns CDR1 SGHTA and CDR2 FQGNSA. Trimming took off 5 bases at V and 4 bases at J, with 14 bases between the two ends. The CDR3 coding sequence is TGTGCCAGCAGCCCCCCAGGGCTGGTCTATGGCTACACCTTC. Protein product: CASSPPGLVYGYTF. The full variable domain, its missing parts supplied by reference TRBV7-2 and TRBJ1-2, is GAGVSQSPSNKVTEKGKDVELRCDPISGHTALYWYRQSLGQGLEFLIYFQGNSAPDKSGLPSDRFSAERTGGSVSTLTIQRTQQEDSAVYLCASSPPGLVYGYTFGSGTRLTVV.

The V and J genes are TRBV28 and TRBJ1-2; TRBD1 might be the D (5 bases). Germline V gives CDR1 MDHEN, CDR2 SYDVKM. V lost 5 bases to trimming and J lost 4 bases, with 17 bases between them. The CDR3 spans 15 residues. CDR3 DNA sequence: TGTGCCAGCAGTCTCTCTGTGACAGAGCTCTATGGCTACACCTTC. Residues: CASSLSVTELYGYTF.

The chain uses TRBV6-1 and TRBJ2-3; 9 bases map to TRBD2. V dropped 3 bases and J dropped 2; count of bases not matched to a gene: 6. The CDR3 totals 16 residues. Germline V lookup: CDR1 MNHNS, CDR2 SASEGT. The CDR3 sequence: CASSDISGSITDTQYF. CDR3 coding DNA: TGTGCCAGCAGTGACATTAGCGGGAGCATCACAGATACGCAGTATTTT.

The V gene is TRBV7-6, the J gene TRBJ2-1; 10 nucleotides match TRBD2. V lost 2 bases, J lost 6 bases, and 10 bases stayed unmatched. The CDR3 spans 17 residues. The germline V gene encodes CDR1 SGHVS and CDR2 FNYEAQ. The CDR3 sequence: CASSLRGAGGRGNEQFF. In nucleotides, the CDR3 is TGTGCCAGCAGCTTAAGAGGAGCGGGAGGGCGAGGCAATGAGCAGTTCTTC.

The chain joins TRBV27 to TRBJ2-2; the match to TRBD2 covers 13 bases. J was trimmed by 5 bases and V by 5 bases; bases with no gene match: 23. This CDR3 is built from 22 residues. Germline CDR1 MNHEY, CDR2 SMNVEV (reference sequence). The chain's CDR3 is CASSTYLRDRQLAGGRTGELFF. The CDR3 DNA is TGTGCCAGCAGTACATATCTCCGGGACAGACAACTAGCGGGAGGGCGGACCGGGGAGCTGTTTTTT.

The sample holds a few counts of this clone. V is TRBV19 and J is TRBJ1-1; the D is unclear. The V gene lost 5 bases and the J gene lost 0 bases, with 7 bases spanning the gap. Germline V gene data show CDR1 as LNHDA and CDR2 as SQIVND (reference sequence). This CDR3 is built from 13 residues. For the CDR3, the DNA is TGTGCCAGTAGTGAGCTAATGAACACTGAAGCTTTCTTT. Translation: CASSELMNTEAFF. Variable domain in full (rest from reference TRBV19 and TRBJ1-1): DGGITQSPKYLFRKEGQNVTLSCEQNLNHDAMYWYRQDPGQGLRLIYYSQIVNDFQKGDIAEGYSVSREKKESFPLTVTSAQKNPTAFYLCASSELMNTEAFFGQGTRLTVV.

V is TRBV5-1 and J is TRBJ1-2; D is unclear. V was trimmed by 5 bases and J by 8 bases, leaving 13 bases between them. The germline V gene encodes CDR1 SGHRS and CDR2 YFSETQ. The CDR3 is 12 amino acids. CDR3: CASRPEGSGYTF. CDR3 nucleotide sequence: TGCGCCAGCAGACCCGAGGGAAGCGGCTACACCTTC.

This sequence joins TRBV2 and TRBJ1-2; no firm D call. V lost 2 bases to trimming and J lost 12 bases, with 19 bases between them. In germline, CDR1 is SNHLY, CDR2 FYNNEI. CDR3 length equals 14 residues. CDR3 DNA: TGTGCCAGCAGTGAAAACGCGCCAGGCCATTCGGACACCTTC. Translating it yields CASSENAPGHSDTF.

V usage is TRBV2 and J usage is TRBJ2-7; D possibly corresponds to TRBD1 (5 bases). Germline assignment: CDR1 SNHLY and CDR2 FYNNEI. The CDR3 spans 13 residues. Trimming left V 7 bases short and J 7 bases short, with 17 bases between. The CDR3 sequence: CASKAGPSGEQYF. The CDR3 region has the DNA TGTGCCAGCAAGGCAGGCCCTTCAGGGGAGCAGTACTTC.

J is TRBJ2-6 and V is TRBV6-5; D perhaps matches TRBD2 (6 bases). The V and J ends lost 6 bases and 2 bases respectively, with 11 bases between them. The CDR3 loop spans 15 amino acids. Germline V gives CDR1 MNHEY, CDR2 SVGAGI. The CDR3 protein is CASRGGETGANVLTF. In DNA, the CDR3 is TGTGCCAGCAGGGGGGGAGAAACTGGGGCCAACGTCCTGACTTTC.

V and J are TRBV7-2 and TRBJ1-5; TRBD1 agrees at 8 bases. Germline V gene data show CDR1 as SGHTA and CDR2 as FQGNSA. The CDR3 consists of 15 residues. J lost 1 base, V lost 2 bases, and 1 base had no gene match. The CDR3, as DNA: TGTGCCAGCAGCTTACAGGGGGCCAGCAATCAGCCCCAGCATTTT. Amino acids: CASSLQGASNQPQHF.

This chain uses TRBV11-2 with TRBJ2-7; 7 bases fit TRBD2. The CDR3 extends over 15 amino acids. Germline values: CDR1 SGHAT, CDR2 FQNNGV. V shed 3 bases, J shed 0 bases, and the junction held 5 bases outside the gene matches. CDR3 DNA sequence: TGTGCCAGCAGCTTGACTAGCCTAACCTCCTACGAGCAGTACTTC. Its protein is CASSLTSLTSYEQYF.